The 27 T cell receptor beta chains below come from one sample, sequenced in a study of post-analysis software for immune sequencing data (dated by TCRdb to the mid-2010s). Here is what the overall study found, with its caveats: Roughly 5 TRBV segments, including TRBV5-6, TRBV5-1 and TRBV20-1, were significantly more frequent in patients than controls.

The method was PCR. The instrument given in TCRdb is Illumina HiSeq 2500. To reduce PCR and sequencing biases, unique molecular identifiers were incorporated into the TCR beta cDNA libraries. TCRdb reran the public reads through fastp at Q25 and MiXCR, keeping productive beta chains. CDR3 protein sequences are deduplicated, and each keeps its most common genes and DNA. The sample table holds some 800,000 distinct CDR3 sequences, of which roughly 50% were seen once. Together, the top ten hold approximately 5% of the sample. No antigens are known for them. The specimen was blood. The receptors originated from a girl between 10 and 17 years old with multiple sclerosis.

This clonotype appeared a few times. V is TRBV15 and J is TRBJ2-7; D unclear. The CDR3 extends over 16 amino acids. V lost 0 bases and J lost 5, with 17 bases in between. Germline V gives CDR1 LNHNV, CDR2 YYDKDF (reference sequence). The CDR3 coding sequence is TGTGCCACCAGCAGAGATCCGGCCGACCGATGGGACGAGCAGTACTTC. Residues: CATSRDPADRWDEQYF.

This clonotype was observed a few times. CDR3 sequence: CASSQVGSGYEQYF. CDR3 DNA: TGTGCCAGCAGCCAAGTGGGTTCTGGCTACGAGCAGTACTTC. This chain uses TRBV4-2 with TRBJ2-7; no clear D gene. V was shortened by 1 base and J by 3 bases, with 10 bases between the two germline ends. CDR1 LGHNA and CDR2 YNFKEQ come from the germline V gene. The CDR3 loop spans 14 amino acids.

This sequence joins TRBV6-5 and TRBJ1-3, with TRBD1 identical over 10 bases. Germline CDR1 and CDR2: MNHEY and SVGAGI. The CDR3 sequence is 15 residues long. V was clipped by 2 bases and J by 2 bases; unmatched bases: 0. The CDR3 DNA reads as TGTGCCAGCAGTTACGGACAGGGGGCTGGAAACACCATATATTTT. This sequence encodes CASSYGQGAGNTIYF.

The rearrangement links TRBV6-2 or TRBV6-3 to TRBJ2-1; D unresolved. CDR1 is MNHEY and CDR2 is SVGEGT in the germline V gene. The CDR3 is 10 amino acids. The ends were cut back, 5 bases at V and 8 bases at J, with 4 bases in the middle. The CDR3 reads CASSDYEQFF. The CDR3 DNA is TGTGCCAGCAGTGACTATGAGCAGTTCTTC.

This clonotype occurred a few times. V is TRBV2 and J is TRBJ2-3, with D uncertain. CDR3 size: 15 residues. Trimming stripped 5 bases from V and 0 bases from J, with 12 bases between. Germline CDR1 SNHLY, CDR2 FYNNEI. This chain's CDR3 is CASSWAAPSTDTQYF. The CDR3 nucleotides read TGTGCCAGCAGTTGGGCGGCCCCTAGCACAGATACGCAGTATTTT.

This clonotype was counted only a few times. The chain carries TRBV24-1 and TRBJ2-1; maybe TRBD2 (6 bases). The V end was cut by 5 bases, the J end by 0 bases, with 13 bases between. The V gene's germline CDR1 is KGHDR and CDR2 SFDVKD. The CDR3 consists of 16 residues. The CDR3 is CATSADSGISYNEQFF. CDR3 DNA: TGTGCCACCAGTGCGGATAGCGGCATCTCCTACAATGAGCAGTTCTTC.

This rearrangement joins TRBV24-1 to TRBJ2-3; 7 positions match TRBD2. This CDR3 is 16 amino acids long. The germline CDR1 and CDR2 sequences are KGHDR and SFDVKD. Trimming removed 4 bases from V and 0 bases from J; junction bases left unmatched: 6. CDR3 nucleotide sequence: TGTGCCACCAGTGACCGACTAGCAGCTAGCACAGATACGCAGTATTTT. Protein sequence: CATSDRLAASTDTQYF.

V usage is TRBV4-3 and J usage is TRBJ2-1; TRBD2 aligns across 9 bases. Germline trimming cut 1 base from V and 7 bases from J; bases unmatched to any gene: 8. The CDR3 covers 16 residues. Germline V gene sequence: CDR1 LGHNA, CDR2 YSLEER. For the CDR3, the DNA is TGCGCCAGCAGCCAAGGGTTCAGCGGGAGGACAAATGAGCAGTTCTTC. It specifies CASSQGFSGRTNEQFF.

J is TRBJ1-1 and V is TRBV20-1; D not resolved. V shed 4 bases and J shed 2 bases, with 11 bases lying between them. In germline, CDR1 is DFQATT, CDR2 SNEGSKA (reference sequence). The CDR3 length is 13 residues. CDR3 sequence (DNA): TGCAGTGCTAATTCTGACGATAACACTGAAGCTTTCTTT. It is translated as CSANSDDNTEAFF.

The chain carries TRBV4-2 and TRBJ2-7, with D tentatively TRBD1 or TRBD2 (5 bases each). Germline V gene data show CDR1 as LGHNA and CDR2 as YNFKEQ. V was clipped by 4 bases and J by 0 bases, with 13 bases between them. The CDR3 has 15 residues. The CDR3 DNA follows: TGTGCCAGCAGCCCCGGGGCTAGCCCCTCCTACGAGCAGTACTTC. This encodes CASSPGASPSYEQYF.

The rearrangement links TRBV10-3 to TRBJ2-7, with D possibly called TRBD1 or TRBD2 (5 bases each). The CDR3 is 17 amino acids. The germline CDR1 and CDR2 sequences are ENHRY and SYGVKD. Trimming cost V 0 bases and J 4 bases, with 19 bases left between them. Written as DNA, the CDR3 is TGTGCCATCAGTGAGTCGACCGGGGACGGGGAGCGGTACGAGCAGTACTTC. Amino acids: CAISESTGDGERYEQYF.

The CDR3 spells CASSLALEGQTYEQYF. CDR3 in DNA: TGTGCCAGCAGTTTAGCGCTGGAGGGACAGACCTACGAGCAGTACTTC. The genes are TRBV12-3 or TRBV12-4 and TRBJ2-7; D possibly corresponds to TRBD1 (7 bases). The CDR3 consists of 16 residues. Trimming left V 0 bases short and J 2 bases short, with 14 bases between.

CDR3 residues: CASSYPGPGSEQYF. The CDR3 coding sequence is TGTGCCAGCAGTTATCCCGGGCCTGGAAGTGAGCAGTACTTC. This chain joins TRBV6-6 and TRBJ2-4; D unclear. Germline CDR1 reads MNHNY; CDR2 reads SVGAGI (reference sequence). This CDR3 has 14 residues. V lost 3 bases and J lost 13, with 19 bases in between.

The CDR3 DNA reads as TGTGCCAGCAGTTTCGGGACAGAGATAGTCTACGAGCAGTACTTC. Protein product: CASSFGTEIVYEQYF. The chain recombines TRBV27 with TRBJ2-7, with 7 bases fitting TRBD1. The J segment lost 3 bases and the V segment lost 3 bases, leaving 8 bases of the junction unmatched. Germline assignment: CDR1 MNHEY and CDR2 SMNVEV (reference sequence). There are 15 residues in the CDR3.

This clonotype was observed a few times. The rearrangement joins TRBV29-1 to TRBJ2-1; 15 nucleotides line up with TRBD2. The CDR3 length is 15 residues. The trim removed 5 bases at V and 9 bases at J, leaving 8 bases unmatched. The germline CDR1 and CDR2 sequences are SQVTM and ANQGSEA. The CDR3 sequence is CSVKGLAGGPGEQFF. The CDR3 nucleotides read TGCAGCGTTAAAGGACTAGCGGGAGGGCCGGGTGAGCAGTTCTTC.

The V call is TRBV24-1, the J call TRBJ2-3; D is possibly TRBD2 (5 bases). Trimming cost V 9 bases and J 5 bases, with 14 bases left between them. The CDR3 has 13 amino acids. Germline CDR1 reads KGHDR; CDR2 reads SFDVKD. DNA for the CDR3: TGTGCCACCGGACTGGCGGCGGTAGATACGCAGTATTTT. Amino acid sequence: CATGLAAVDTQYF.

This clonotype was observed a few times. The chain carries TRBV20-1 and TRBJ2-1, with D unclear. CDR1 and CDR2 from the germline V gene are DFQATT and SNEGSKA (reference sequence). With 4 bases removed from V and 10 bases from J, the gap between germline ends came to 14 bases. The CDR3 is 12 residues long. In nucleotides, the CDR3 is TGCAGTGCTAAGGGTCCTTTAGGGGAGCAGTTCTTC. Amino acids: CSAKGPLGEQFF.

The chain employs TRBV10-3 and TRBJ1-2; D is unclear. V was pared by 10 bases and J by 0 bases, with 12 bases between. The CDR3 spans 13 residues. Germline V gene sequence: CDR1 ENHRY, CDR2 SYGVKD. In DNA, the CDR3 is TGTGCCAGCAGATTACAGCCTAACTATGGCTACACCTTC. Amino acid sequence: CASRLQPNYGYTF.

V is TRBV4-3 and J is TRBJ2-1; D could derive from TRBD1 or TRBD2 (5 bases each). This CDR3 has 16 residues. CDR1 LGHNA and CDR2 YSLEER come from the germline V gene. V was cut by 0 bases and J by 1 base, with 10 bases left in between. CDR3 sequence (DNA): TGCGCCAGCAGCCAAGAAGGTGGGGGTTCCTACAATGAGCAGTTCTTC. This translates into CASSQEGGGSYNEQFF.

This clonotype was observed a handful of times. The CDR3 reads CASSQDWGGEQFF. The CDR3, as DNA: TGTGCCAGCAGCCAAGATTGGGGTGGTGAGCAGTTCTTC. The chain employs TRBV3-1 and TRBJ2-1, with D unresolved. Trimming removed 0 bases from V and 9 bases from J, with 9 bases in between. The CDR3 totals 13 residues. Per germline, CDR1 LGHDT and CDR2 YNNKEL (reference sequence).

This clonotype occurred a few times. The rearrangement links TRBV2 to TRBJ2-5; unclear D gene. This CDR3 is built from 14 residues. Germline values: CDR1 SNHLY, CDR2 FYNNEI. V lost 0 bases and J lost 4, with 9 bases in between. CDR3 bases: TGTGCCAGCAGTGAAGCGAGAACTGTAGAGACCCAGTACTTC. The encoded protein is CASSEARTVETQYF.

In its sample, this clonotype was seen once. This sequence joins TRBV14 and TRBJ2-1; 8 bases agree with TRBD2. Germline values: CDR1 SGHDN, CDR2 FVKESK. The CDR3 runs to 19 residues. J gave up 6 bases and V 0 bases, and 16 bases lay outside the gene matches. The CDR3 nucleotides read TGTGCCAGCAGCCAAGATCCGGGAGCGGGAGATGTCGGAGGCAATGAGCAGTTCTTC. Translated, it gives CASSQDPGAGDVGGNEQFF.

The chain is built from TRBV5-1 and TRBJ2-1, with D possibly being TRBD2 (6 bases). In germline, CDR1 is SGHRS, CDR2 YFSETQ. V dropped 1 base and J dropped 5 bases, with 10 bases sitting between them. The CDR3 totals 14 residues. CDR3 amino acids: CASSLMLANNEQFF. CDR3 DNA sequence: TGCGCCAGCAGCTTGATGCTAGCGAACAATGAGCAGTTCTTC.

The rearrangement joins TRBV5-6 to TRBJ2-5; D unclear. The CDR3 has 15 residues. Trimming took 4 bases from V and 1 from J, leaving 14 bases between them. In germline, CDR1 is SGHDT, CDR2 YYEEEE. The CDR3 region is CASSQNPVTQETQYF. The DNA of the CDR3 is TGTGCCAGCAGCCAAAATCCAGTAACCCAAGAGACCCAGTACTTC.

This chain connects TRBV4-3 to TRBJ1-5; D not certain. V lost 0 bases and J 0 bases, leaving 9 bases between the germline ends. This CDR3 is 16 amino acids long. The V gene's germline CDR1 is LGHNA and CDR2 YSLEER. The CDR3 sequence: CASSQEAGNSNQPQHF. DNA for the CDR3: TGCGCCAGCAGCCAAGAAGCAGGCAATAGCAATCAGCCCCAGCATTTT.

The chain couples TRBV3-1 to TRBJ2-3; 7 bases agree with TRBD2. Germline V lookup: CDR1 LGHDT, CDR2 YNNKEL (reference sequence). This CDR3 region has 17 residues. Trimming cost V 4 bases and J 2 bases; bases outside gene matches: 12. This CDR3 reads CASSPLDVGGPTDTQYF. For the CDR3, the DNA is TGTGCCAGCAGCCCTCTGGATGTGGGAGGGCCCACAGATACGCAGTATTTT.

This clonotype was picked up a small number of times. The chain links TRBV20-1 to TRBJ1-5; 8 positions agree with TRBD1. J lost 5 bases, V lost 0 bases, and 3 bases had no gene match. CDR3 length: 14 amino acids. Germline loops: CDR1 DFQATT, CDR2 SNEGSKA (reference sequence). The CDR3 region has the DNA TGCAGTGCTAGAGAAGACAGGGGATATCAGCCCCAGCATTTT. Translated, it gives CSAREDRGYQPQHF.